These 26 T cell receptor beta chains were all obtained from the same sample, sequenced in a study of cytomegalovirus exposure and HLA in healthy donors. The assay was immunoSEQ multiplex PCR, and TCRdb's table has in-frame clones only and misses some. The table records a few hundred thousand clones, 75% to 95% of them present only once. Material: PBMCs. These receptors were collected from a woman younger than 30 in good health and CMV-seronegative.

The V and J genes are TRBV19 and TRBJ1-2, with D possibly being TRBD1 (6 bases). CDR3 size: 13 residues. In germline, CDR1 is LNHDA, CDR2 SQIVND (reference sequence). The germline V and J ends were trimmed by 8 bases and 6 bases, with 16 bases remaining between them. CDR3 DNA sequence: TGTGCCAGTTTAGGGGGACCCTTGGATGGCTACACCTTC. It codes for CASLGGPLDGYTF.

This sequence joins TRBV9 and TRBJ1-3; TRBD1 is a possible D gene (6 bases). CDR1 is SGDLS and CDR2 is YYNGEE in the germline V gene. Trimming shortened V by 4 bases and J by 4 bases, and 15 bases separated the two germline ends. The length of the CDR3 is 15 residues. The CDR3 nucleotides are TGTGCCAGCAGCCCCTACAGGGCCTCAGGAAACACCATATATTTT. Protein sequence: CASSPYRASGNTIYF. Full variable domain (outside the CDR3, taken from reference TRBV9 and TRBJ1-3): DSGVTQTPKHLITATGQRVTLRCSPRSGDLSVYWYQQSLDQGLQFLIQYYNGEERAKGNILERFSAQQFPDLHSELNLSSLELGDSALYFCASSPYRASGNTIYFGEGSWLTVV.

This chain links TRBV11-2 with TRBJ1-1, with D possibly TRBD1 on 5 matching bases. Trimming pared 5 bases from V and 4 bases from J, leaving 14 bases between. Per germline, CDR1 SGHAT and CDR2 FQNNGV. CDR3 length equals 14 residues. The CDR3 loop is CASSAGVRSTEAFF. The DNA for the CDR3 is TGTGCCAGCAGCGCGGGGGTGCGAAGCACTGAAGCTTTCTTT. The whole variable domain, filled in from reference TRBV11-2 and TRBJ1-1, reads EAGVAQSPRYKIIEKRQSVAFWCNPISGHATLYWYQQILGQGPKLLIQFQNNGVVDDSQLPKDRFSAERLKGVDSTLKIQPAKLEDSAVYLCASSAGVRSTEAFFGQGTRLTVV.

V and J are TRBV15 and TRBJ1-6; no reliable D call. Trimming left V 8 bases short and J 9 bases short, with 11 bases between. Germline V lookup: CDR1 LNHNV, CDR2 YYDKDF (reference sequence). The CDR3 runs 12 residues. DNA of the CDR3: TGTGCCACCGGCGAGGCAAGTTCACCCCTCCACTTT. This translates into CATGEASSPLHF.

The V gene is TRBV27, the J gene TRBJ2-2; a weak D match, TRBD1 (5 bases). The germline V gene encodes CDR1 MNHEY and CDR2 SMNVEV (reference sequence). V was shortened by 0 bases and J by 8 bases, with 19 bases between the two germline ends. The CDR3 covers 17 residues. The CDR3 coding sequence is TGTGCCAGCAGTTTATCGACAGTCGGGTTGCCAACTGGGGAGCTGTTTTTT. Translation gives CASSLSTVGLPTGELFF.

The rearrangement uses TRBV5-1 and TRBJ2-7; 7 positions agree with TRBD1. This CDR3 contains 16 residues. With 0 bases clipped from V and 0 bases from J, the junction kept 6 bases outside the gene matches. CDR1 SGHRS and CDR2 YFSETQ come from the germline V gene. DNA of the CDR3: TGCGCCAGCAGCTTGGGACAGGGCATGAGCTCCTACGAGCAGTACTTC. Translating it yields CASSLGQGMSSYEQYF.

V gene TRBV5-1 combines with J gene TRBJ1-1; 7 bases are shared with TRBD1. Germline CDR1 SGHRS, CDR2 YFSETQ. V dropped 2 bases and J dropped 2; count of bases not matched to a gene: 6. The CDR3 contains 15 residues. The CDR3, as DNA: TGCGCCAGCAGCTTATCAGGGGGGACTAACACTGAAGCTTTCTTT. This translates into CASSLSGGTNTEAFF. Combining the CDR3 with reference TRBV5-1 and TRBJ1-1 gives the whole variable domain KAGVTQTPRYLIKTRGQQVTLSCSPISGHRSVSWYQQTPGQGLQFLFEYFSETQRNKGNFPGRFSGRQFSNSRSEMNVSTLELGDSALYLCASSLSGGTNTEAFFGQGTRLTVV.

The V gene is TRBV1, the J gene TRBJ1-2. TRBV1 is a known pseudogene. The CDR3 length is 16 residues. The CDR3 loop reads CTSSQVLRSCFYGYTF. The DNA of the CDR3 is TGCACCAGCAGCCAAGTTCTCCGGTCGTGCTTCTATGGCTACACCTTC.

The CDR3 spells CASSIVSGNYGYTF. The CDR3 DNA follows: TGTGCCAGTAGTATAGTATCAGGGAACTATGGCTACACCTTC. The J gene is TRBJ1-2, the V gene TRBV19; possible D gene TRBD1, 5 bases. V was clipped by 1 base and J by 2 bases, with 8 bases between them. The CDR3 runs 14 residues. The germline V gene has CDR1 LNHDA and CDR2 SQIVND (reference sequence).

V is TRBV28 and J is TRBJ2-7, with TRBD1 as a possible D gene (6 bases). Trimming cost V 6 bases and J 3 bases, with 15 bases left between them. CDR3 size: 14 residues. Germline V CDR1 and CDR2: MDHEN, SYDVKM. The CDR3 here is CASSRDTFLYEQYF. The CDR3 nucleotides read TGTGCCAGCAGCCGGGACACCTTCCTCTACGAGCAGTACTTC.

The gene calls are TRBV9 and TRBJ1-2, with D maybe TRBD1 (6 bases). The CDR3 totals 13 residues. V was pared by 3 bases and J by 8 bases, with 14 bases between. In germline, CDR1 is SGDLS, CDR2 YYNGEE. CDR3 region: CASSDTGIRGYTF. CDR3 coding DNA: TGTGCCAGCAGCGACACAGGGATTAGAGGCTACACCTTC. The full variable domain, completed using reference TRBV9 and TRBJ1-2, is DSGVTQTPKHLITATGQRVTLRCSPRSGDLSVYWYQQSLDQGLQFLIQYYNGEERAKGNILERFSAQQFPDLHSELNLSSLELGDSALYFCASSDTGIRGYTFGSGTRLTVV.

This chain joins TRBV28 and TRBJ2-7, with D possibly being TRBD1 (5 bases). CDR3 length equals 15 residues. Trimming stripped 3 bases from V and 1 base from J, with 13 bases between. Germline V lookup: CDR1 MDHEN, CDR2 SYDVKM. CDR3 sequence: CASSFRGIVSYEQYF. CDR3 DNA sequence: TGTGCCAGCAGTTTTAGGGGAATTGTATCCTACGAGCAGTACTTC. Full variable domain (missing parts from reference TRBV28 and TRBJ2-7): DVKVTQSSRYLVKRTGEKVFLECVQDMDHENMFWYRQDPGLGLRLIYFSYDVKMKEKGDIPEGYSVSREKKERFSLILESASTNQTSMYLCASSFRGIVSYEQYFGPGTRLTVT.

The chain carries TRBV28 and TRBJ2-7; TRBD1 aligns across 8 bases. With V trimmed by 10 bases and J by 2 bases, 13 bases remained unmatched. This CDR3 is built from 15 residues. Germline CDR1 reads MDHEN; CDR2 reads SYDVKM. CDR3 in DNA: TGTGCCACCAAAGGGATTAGACAGGGGACCTACGAGCAGTACTTC. It codes for CATKGIRQGTYEQYF. Together with reference TRBV28 and TRBJ2-7, the CDR3 gives the full variable domain: DVKVTQSSRYLVKRTGEKVFLECVQDMDHENMFWYRQDPGLGLRLIYFSYDVKMKEKGDIPEGYSVSREKKERFSLILESASTNQTSMYLCATKGIRQGTYEQYFGPGTRLTVT.

This chain links TRBV2 with TRBJ2-1; D is ambiguous. The CDR3 is 18 amino acids. CDR1 SNHLY and CDR2 FYNNEI come from the germline V gene. V was clipped by 4 bases and J by 0 bases, with 19 bases between them. CDR3 amino acids: CASSGAGTRISSYNEQFF. CDR3 sequence (DNA): TGTGCCAGCAGTGGGGCAGGAACGCGAATTAGCTCCTACAATGAGCAGTTCTTC.

J is TRBJ2-7 and V is TRBV28; 8 bases are a match to TRBD2. After removal of 6 bases from V and 2 bases from J, the junction contained 6 bases not matched to a gene. CDR3 size: 14 residues. Germline-derived CDR1 and CDR2 are MDHEN and SYDVKM. The CDR3 sequence: CASRLTSDTYEQYF. Here the CDR3 DNA reads TGTGCCAGCAGGCTGACTAGCGACACCTACGAGCAGTACTTC.

The chain employs TRBV11-3 and TRBJ2-3; 15 positions agree with TRBD2. Germline CDR1 SGHNT, CDR2 YENEEA. V dropped 5 bases and J dropped 6; count of bases not matched to a gene: 9. This CDR3 has 17 residues. CDR3 DNA: TGTGCCAGCAGCGAAACGACCGGACTAGCGGGGGGGGATACGCAGTATTTT. This encodes CASSETTGLAGGDTQYF.

The chain is built from TRBV6-5 and TRBJ2-5, with D perhaps TRBD1 (6 bases). From germline, CDR1 is MNHEY and CDR2 SVGAGI. CDR3 length: 12 amino acids. The V end lost 6 bases, the J end lost 5 bases, and 10 bases lay between the germline ends. CDR3 loop: CASRLRGETQYF. CDR3 DNA sequence: TGTGCCAGCAGACTGAGGGGGGAGACCCAGTACTTC.

This clone appeared a single time. The V call is TRBV19, the J call TRBJ1-1, with TRBD1 identical over 12 bases. The CDR3 loop spans 15 amino acids. J gave up 5 bases and V 5 bases, and 6 bases lay outside the gene matches. Germline CDR1 is LNHDA and CDR2 is SQIVND (reference sequence). CDR3: CASSYRDRGRTEAFF. DNA for the CDR3: TGTGCCAGTAGTTACCGGGACAGGGGGCGGACTGAAGCTTTCTTT.

This clone has a single count. The chain is built from TRBV30 and TRBJ1-1; 8 bases line up with TRBD1. This CDR3 has 15 residues. With 0 bases clipped from V and 7 bases from J, the junction kept 10 bases outside the gene matches. The V gene's germline CDR1 is GTSNPN and CDR2 SVGIG (reference sequence). CDR3 sequence: CAWSVFNRGWGEAFF. Here the CDR3 DNA reads TGTGCCTGGAGTGTATTCAACAGGGGGTGGGGTGAAGCTTTCTTT.

This CDR3 reads CSVGVPPGEQYF. The CDR3 region has the DNA TGCAGCGTCGGTGTCCCACCGGGGGAGCAGTACTTC. The J gene is TRBJ2-7, the V gene TRBV29-1, with a possible D match to TRBD2 (5 bases). With 6 bases removed from V and 7 bases from J, the gap between germline ends came to 16 bases. The CDR3 is made up of 12 amino acids. Germline V lookup: CDR1 SQVTM, CDR2 ANQGSEA.

The rearrangement uses TRBV11-2 and TRBJ2-7; D is possibly TRBD2 (6 bases). Germline values: CDR1 SGHAT, CDR2 FQNNGV. Trimming left V 5 bases short and J 2 bases short, with 13 bases between. The CDR3 is 14 amino acids. The CDR3 DNA reads as TGTGCCAGCAGCGCTGAGCGGGTAACCTACGAGCAGTACTTC. It encodes CASSAERVTYEQYF.

This clone was observed a few times. This sequence joins TRBV28 and TRBJ1-6; D remains ambiguous. The CDR3 has 13 amino acids. From germline, CDR1 is MDHEN and CDR2 SYDVKM. The V end was cut by 3 bases, the J end by 8 bases, with 8 bases between. This CDR3 is CASSFPGDSPLHF. The CDR3 DNA follows: TGTGCCAGCAGTTTCCCCGGGGATTCACCCCTCCACTTT.

CDR3 sequence reads: CASSPTAGGYNEQFF. CDR3 nucleotides: TGTGCCAGCAGTCCTACAGCGGGAGGTTACAATGAGCAGTTCTTC. The genes are TRBV27 and TRBJ2-1; 9 bases align to TRBD2. The CDR3 runs 15 residues. Per germline, CDR1 MNHEY and CDR2 SMNVEV (reference sequence). Trimming took 5 bases from V and 4 from J; bases not matched to a gene: 6.

This rearrangement joins TRBV5-4 to TRBJ2-1; 10 nucleotides agree with TRBD2. The CDR3 loop spans 14 amino acids. V lost 4 bases to trimming and J lost 9 bases; unmatched junction nucleotides: 7. Germline CDR1 reads SGHNT; CDR2 reads YYREEE (reference sequence). CDR3 nucleotides: TGTGCCAGCAGCGGGGGACTAGCGAGGTTTGAGCAGTTCTTC. Translation gives CASSGGLARFEQFF.

This rearrangement joins TRBV11-2 to TRBJ2-7, with 9 bases matching TRBD1. Germline loops: CDR1 SGHAT, CDR2 FQNNGV. Germline trimming cut 2 bases from V and 2 bases from J; bases unmatched to any gene: 7. The CDR3 runs 16 residues. The CDR3 DNA reads TGTGCCAGCAGCTTATACCCGGACAGGGGACCCTACGAGCAGTACTTC. Translation: CASSLYPDRGPYEQYF.

The rearrangement links TRBV25-1 to TRBJ2-7, with a possible D match to TRBD2 (5 bases). Between the trimmed V and J ends, which lost 3 bases and 1 base, there was a span of 16 bases. Germline-derived CDR1 and CDR2 are MGHDK and SYGVNS. The length of the CDR3 is 16 residues. The CDR3 loop is CASSDHLSGTSYEQYF. CDR3 in DNA: TGTGCCAGCAGTGATCACCTAAGCGGTACGTCCTACGAGCAGTACTTC.